This T cell receptor (beta chain) was recovered during a study of blood T cell repertoires in COVID-19. Study-wide context: Some COVID-19 samples were acute and others convalescent; all came from the United States, Italy and Spain.

The method was immunoSEQ multiplex PCR; TCRdb's version includes in-frame clones alone and lacks a portion of them. The sample records a few hundred thousand clones, 80% to 90% being singletons. Per the germline V gene, CDR1 is LGHDT and CDR2 is YNNKEL (reference sequence). The CDR3 covers 17 residues. The junction had 10 bases not matched to a gene; V was cut back by 5 bases and J by 4 bases. The specimen sequenced was peripheral blood. J is TRBJ2-2 and V is TRBV3-1 (or the pseudogene TRBV3-2), with TRBD1 matching over 10 bases. The sequence derives from a woman aged 40 to 55 who had recovered from COVID-19. CDR3 residues: CASSARDRGSGTGELFF. The CDR3 DNA is TGTGCCAGCAGCGCCCGGGACAGGGGATCCGGCACCGGGGAGCTGTTTTTT.